Listed below are T cell receptor beta chains from one sample, sequenced in a study of T cell changes during pregnancy in multiple sclerosis. This table comes from immunoSEQ multiplex PCR, and its TCRdb copy is limited to in-frame clones, with some not included. The table lists 40,000 to 60,000 clones, about 94% of them singletons. The starting material was CD4+ T cells from peripheral blood mononuclear cells, obtained in the first trimester of pregnancy. The origin of the receptors is a female donor with multiple sclerosis, enrolled in a pregnancy study. Each CDR3 is given with its conserved first and last residue. The D gene is left open where the match is weak. The listing skips clone size in some rows; elsewhere it reads once, few, many or a size class.

TRBJ2-1,TRBD1,TRBV7-8,few,CASSTPRRGQLYNEQFF,TGTGCCAGCAGCACCCCGAGAAGGGGACAGCTTTACAATGAGCAGTTCTTC
TRBJ2-2,TRBD1,TRBV5-1,.,CASSEGQGNTGELFF,TGCGCCAGCAGCGAAGGACAGGGAAACACCGGGGAGCTGTTTTTT
TRBJ2-1,TRBD2,TRBV2,.,CASRAAGGEGSNEQFF,TGTGCCAGCAGAGCAGCGGGGGGGGAGGGGAGTAATGAGCAGTTCTTC
TRBJ1-5,TRBD1,TRBV7-9,.,CASSLGDREVEPQHF,TGTGCCAGCAGCTTAGGTGACAGGGAGGTAGAGCCCCAGCATTTT
TRBJ1-4,.,TRBV19,.,CASSMRDIRASNEKLFF,TGTGCCAGTAGTATGAGGGATATAAGGGCTTCTAATGAAAAACTGTTTTTT
TRBJ2-3,TRBD1,TRBV5-1,.,CASSTGTGVDTQYF,TGCGCCAGCAGCACCGGGACAGGGGTAGATACGCAGTATTTT
TRBJ1-1,.,TRBV14,.,CASSHPGRGNTEAFF,TGTGCCAGCAGCCATCCAGGGAGGGGAAACACTGAAGCTTTCTTT
TRBJ1-3,.,TRBV2,.,CASSGQGSSGNTIYF,TGTGCCAGCAGTGGTCAGGGGAGCTCTGGAAACACCATATATTTT
TRBJ1-4,.,TRBV7-6,.,CASSFAGGRTNEKLFF,TGTGCCAGCAGCTTCGCCGGCGGGAGAACTAATGAAAAACTGTTTTTT
TRBJ1-1,TRBD1,TRBV6-5,.,CASSLTGTGVQREAFF,TGTGCCAGCAGTTTAACCGGGACAGGGGTCCAAAGGGAGGCTTTCTTT
TRBJ2-1,TRBD2,TRBV20-1,.,CSASVGGSQFF,TGCAGTGCTAGTGTCGGGGGGTCGCAGTTCTTC
TRBJ1-6,.,TRBV5-1,.,CASSKTGRNRDYNSPLHF,TGCGCCAGCAGCAAGACCGGGAGGAATAGAGATTATAATTCACCCCTCCACTTT
TRBJ1-4,.,TRBV5-6,.,CASSSDEGEKLFF,TGTGCCAGCAGCTCAGACGAGGGAGAAAAACTGTTTTTT
TRBJ2-5,TRBD2,TRBV7-9,.,CASSPGVGSGEKTQYF,TGTGCCAGCAGCCCCGGAGTAGGTAGCGGGGAAAAGACCCAGTACTTC
TRBJ1-4,.,TRBV5-4,.,CASSSWDSNEKLFF,TGTGCCAGCAGCTCCTGGGACTCTAATGAAAAACTGTTTTTT
TRBJ2-1,TRBD2,TRBV5-8,.,CASSLAVLAGLRNNEQFF,TGTGCCAGCAGCTTGGCCGTATTGGCGGGACTAAGAAACAATGAGCAGTTCTTC
TRBJ2-4,.,TRBV7-2,.,CASSPLRTGVLTKNIQYF,TGTGCCAGCAGCCCCCTGCGGACGGGGGTCCTAACCAAAAACATTCAGTACTTC
TRBJ2-6,TRBD1,TRBV7-3,.,CASSLTGFGANVLTF,TGTGCCAGCAGCCTGACAGGGTTTGGGGCCAACGTCCTGACTTTC
TRBJ1-5,TRBD1,TRBV15,.,CATSLPGGQPQHF,TGTGCCACCAGCCTCCCAGGGGGTCAGCCCCAGCATTTT
TRBJ1-1,TRBD1,TRBV11-1,.,CASSLGYGTGDEAFF,TGTGCCAGCAGCTTAGGATACGGGACAGGTGATGAAGCTTTCTTT
TRBJ1-6,TRBD1,TRBV27,.,CASRARWGQQNSPLHF,TGTGCCAGCAGAGCCCGTTGGGGACAGCAGAATTCACCCCTCCACTTT
TRBJ2-1,TRBD2,TRBV7-2,.,CASSLTGTRGNEQFF,TGTGCCAGCAGCTTAACCGGGACTAGGGGCAATGAGCAGTTCTTC
TRBJ1-2,TRBD1,TRBV6-5,.,CASSYLGQTYGYTF,TGTGCCAGCAGTTACTTGGGACAGACCTATGGCTACACCTTC
TRBJ2-7,TRBD2,TRBV4-1,.,CASSQEWGGSYEQYF,TGCGCCAGCAGCCAAGAATGGGGGGGATCCTACGAGCAGTACTTC
TRBJ1-3,TRBD1,TRBV6-5,.,CASRQGYSGNTIYF,TGTGCCAGCCGACAGGGGTACTCTGGAAACACCATATATTTT
TRBJ1-3,.,TRBV10-3,.,CAISESRADSGNTIYF,TGTGCCATCAGTGAGTCGCGGGCGGACTCTGGAAACACCATATATTTT
TRBJ1-2,TRBD1,TRBV10-3,.,CAILRQGNGAVGPNYGYTF,TGTGCCATTCTCAGACAGGGGAATGGAGCGGTGGGTCCTAACTATGGCTACACCTTC
TRBJ2-3,TRBD2,TRBV29-1,.,CSVVVSGDTDTQYF,TGCAGCGTTGTGGTTAGCGGGGATACAGATACGCAGTATTTT
TRBJ2-7,.,TRBV5-4,.,CASSLYGGPSEQYF,TGTGCCAGCAGCTTGTACGGGGGGCCTAGCGAGCAGTACTTC
TRBJ1-1,TRBD1,TRBV29-1,few,CSVGQGGTEAFF,TGCAGCGTTGGACAGGGCGGAACTGAAGCTTTCTTT
TRBJ2-2,TRBD2,TRBV6-1,.,CASRRSGVLGELFF,TGTGCCAGCAGGAGGAGCGGGGTCCTCGGGGAGCTGTTTTTT
TRBJ2-3,TRBD2,TRBV19,.,CASSVTSGGPPDTQYF,TGTGCCAGTAGTGTCACTAGCGGGGGACCTCCAGATACGCAGTATTTT
TRBJ1-3,.,TRBV6-5,.,CASSYSSGSSGNTIYF,TGTGCCAGCAGTTACTCTTCCGGGAGCTCTGGAAACACCATATATTTT
TRBJ2-7,TRBD1,TRBV6-1,.,CASRFLGQGIYEQYF,TGTGCCAGCCGATTCCTCGGACAGGGGATCTACGAGCAGTACTTC
TRBJ1-1,.,TRBV5-1,few,CASSFRDTEAFF,TGCGCCAGCAGCTTTAGAGACACTGAAGCTTTCTTT
TRBJ2-5,.,TRBV6-1,.,CASSEAVSSETQYF,TGTGCCAGCAGTGAAGCCGTTAGCAGTGAGACCCAGTACTTC
TRBJ2-6,.,TRBV15,.,CATSREPGRVLGSGANVLTF,TGTGCCACCAGCAGAGAACCGGGAAGGGTTTTGGGCTCTGGGGCCAACGTCCTGACTTTC
TRBJ2-5,.,TRBV25-1,.,CASNPQGLGETQYF,TGTGCCAGCAATCCCCAGGGGTTAGGGGAGACCCAGTACTTC
TRBJ1-1,.,TRBV10-3,.,CAISVRGYTEAFF,TGTGCCATCAGTGTTCGGGGATACACTGAAGCTTTCTTT
TRBJ2-1,.,TRBV7-2,.,CASSFGETVGDEQFF,TGTGCCAGCAGCTTCGGGGAGACGGTCGGGGATGAGCAGTTCTTC
TRBJ2-2,.,TRBV27,.,CASTTWTANTGELFF,TGTGCCAGCACCACATGGACAGCGAACACCGGGGAGCTGTTTTTT
TRBJ2-1,.,TRBV9,.,CASSPRFGGPGEQFF,TGTGCCAGCAGCCCCCGCTTCGGGGGGCCGGGAGAGCAGTTCTTC
TRBJ1-1,TRBD1,TRBV7-9,.,CAGTTTGWNTEAFF,TGTGCCGGAACCACGACAGGGTGGAACACTGAAGCTTTCTTT
TRBJ1-2,TRBD1,TRBV6-6,.,CASRDRVDGYTF,TGTGCCAGCAGAGACAGGGTAGATGGCTACACCTTC
TRBJ2-2,TRBD2,TRBV13,.,CASSLGGRASTGELFF,TGTGCCAGCAGCTTAGGCGGGAGGGCCAGTACCGGGGAGCTGTTTTTT
TRBJ1-1,.,TRBV14,.,CASSQYVGGTEAFF,TGTGCCAGCAGCCAATACGTGGGAGGCACTGAAGCTTTCTTT
TRBJ1-5,.,TRBV2,.,CASSDSGGQGQPQHF,TGTGCCAGCAGTGATTCGGGGGGACAAGGGCAGCCCCAGCATTTT
TRBJ2-1,TRBD2,TRBV28,.,CASSLSTRGLATQFF,TGTGCCAGCAGTTTATCCACTAGGGGACTAGCGACCCAGTTCTTC
TRBJ1-1,TRBD1,TRBV7-2,.,CASSFGTANTEAFF,TGTGCCAGCAGCTTCGGGACAGCGAACACTGAAGCTTTCTTT
TRBJ2-7,.,TRBV6-6,.,CASSYSTARGEQYF,TGTGCCAGCAGTTACTCGACGGCCCGGGGCGAGCAGTACTTC
TRBJ2-3,TRBD2,TRBV7-2,.,CASSLFAGGNTQYF,TGTGCCAGCAGCTTATTTGCGGGGGGGAATACGCAGTATTTT
TRBJ2-7,.,TRBV11-3,once,CASSPSPGKQYF,TGTGCCAGCAGCCCCTCCCCCGGGAAGCAGTACTTC
TRBJ1-6,.,TRBV21-1,.,CASSKNGVRTDNSPLHF,TGTGCCAGCAGCAAAAATGGAGTAAGGACAGATAATTCACCCCTCCACTTT
TRBJ2-3,.,TRBV9,.,CASSVDQVTDTQYF,TGTGCCAGCAGCGTAGATCAGGTCACAGATACGCAGTATTTT
TRBJ2-2,.,TRBV19,once,CASMVEQGGLTGELFF,TGTGCCAGTATGGTCGAGCAGGGGGGCCTCACCGGGGAGCTGTTTTTT
TRBJ2-2,.,TRBV7-3,.,CASSLGLNTGELFF,TGTGCCAGCAGCTTAGGACTGAACACCGGGGAGCTGTTTTTT
TRBJ1-2,.,TRBV10-3,.,CAIMGQGYGYTF,TGTGCCATCATGGGGCAGGGCTATGGCTACACCTTC
TRBJ1-1,TRBD1,TRBV27,.,CASSPGTANTEAFF,TGTGCCAGCAGTCCCGGGACAGCGAACACTGAAGCTTTCTTT
TRBJ2-3,TRBD2,TRBV7-2,.,CASSLGTSSDTQYF,TGTGCCAGCAGCTTAGGGACTAGTTCAGATACGCAGTATTTT